What follows are 20 T cell receptor beta chains derived from one specimen sequenced in a study of CD8+ T cells in alopecia areata. Regarding treatment: oral pan-JAK inhibitor, 5-10 mg twice daily. RNA was isolated and reverse transcribed to cDNA, the sequencing template. Sequencing was performed with immunoSEQ multiplex PCR; in TCRdb, only in-frame clones are kept and a portion is missing. The sample has 150,000 to 250,000 clones, 45% to 65% seen once. The specimen was CD4+ T cells sorted from blood, collected at week 4, from a patient treated with tofacitinib. The receptors originated from a human donor with alopecia areata.

The rearrangement joins TRBV29-1 to TRBJ1-2; no firm D call. Germline lookup yields CDR1 SQVTM and CDR2 ANQGSEA. V was clipped by 6 bases and J by 1 base, with 12 bases between them. The CDR3 contains 13 residues. The CDR3, as DNA: TGCAGCGTACCCGAGAGGGATAACTATGGCTACACCTTC. The encoded protein is CSVPERDNYGYTF.

This clone was counted a few times. This rearrangement joins TRBV7-2 to TRBJ2-2; D not certain. The length of the CDR3 is 14 residues. Germline assignment: CDR1 SGHTA and CDR2 FQGNSA. Trimming stripped 3 bases from V and 1 base from J, with 6 bases between. The DNA for the CDR3 is TGTGCCAGCAGCTTCGTCAGGAACACCGGGGAGCTGTTTTTT. Protein: CASSFVRNTGELFF.

Written as DNA, the CDR3 is TGTGCCAGCTCCCAAACGGGGGGCCAAGATACGCAGTATTTT. It codes for CASSQTGGQDTQYF. The chain employs TRBV18 and TRBJ2-3, with D possibly being TRBD2 (7 bases). The CDR3 spans 14 residues. V was cut by 6 bases and J by 5 bases, with 15 bases left in between. CDR1 KGHSH and CDR2 LQKENI come from the germline V gene.

A word on this clone: Other nucleotide sequences in the sample specify the same CDR3. J is TRBJ1-6 and V is TRBV4-2; D unresolved. Trimming stripped 6 bases from V and 7 bases from J, with 7 bases between. Germline V gene lookup returns CDR1 LGHNA and CDR2 YNFKEQ. The CDR3 runs to 12 residues. In DNA, the CDR3 is TGTGCCAGCAGTCAGCGCAATTCACCCCTCCACTTT. Its translation is CASSQRNSPLHF.

The CDR3 loop is CASSDTGKYNEQFF. CDR3 bases: TGTGCCAGCAGTGATACAGGGAAGTACAATGAGCAGTTCTTC. The chain carries TRBV6-1 and TRBJ2-1; D is possibly TRBD1 (6 bases). The CDR3 consists of 14 residues. Trimming removed 3 bases from V and 4 bases from J, with 10 bases in between. The germline gives CDR1 MNHNS, CDR2 SASEGT.

The chain is built from TRBV4-1 and TRBJ2-5; TRBD1 matches at 7 bases. The V and J ends lost 3 bases and 3 bases, in that order; junction bases with no gene match: 4. The CDR3 has 14 residues. Germline V lookup: CDR1 MGHRA, CDR2 YSYEKL. CDR3 DNA: TGCGCCAGCAGCCATACAGGGGCTGAAGAGACCCAGTACTTC. Translated: CASSHTGAEETQYF.

This clone has only a few counts. The J gene is TRBJ2-3, the V gene TRBV5-4, with D unclear. V was clipped by 3 bases and J by 2 bases, with 4 bases between them. The CDR3 is 12 amino acids. Germline V gene data show CDR1 as SGHNT and CDR2 as YYREEE (reference sequence). CDR3 residues: CASSSYTDTQYF. Written as DNA, the CDR3 is TGTGCCAGCAGCTCCTACACAGATACGCAGTATTTT.

The chain recombines TRBV15 with TRBJ1-2; 9 nucleotides line up with TRBD1. The CDR3 is 15 amino acids. Per the germline V gene, CDR1 is LNHNV and CDR2 is YYDKDF (reference sequence). The J segment lost 3 bases and the V segment lost 1 base, leaving 3 bases of the junction unmatched. CDR3 nucleotides: TGTGCCACCAGCAGAGCGGGACAGGGAGACTATGGCTACACCTTC. Its translation is CATSRAGQGDYGYTF. The whole variable domain, remainder taken from reference TRBV15 and TRBJ1-2, is DAMVIQNPRYQVTQFGKPVTLSCSQTLNHNVMYWYQQKSSQAPKLLFHYYDKDFNNEADTPDNFQSRRPNTSFCFLDIRSPGLGDTAMYLCATSRAGQGDYGYTFGSGTRLTVV.

This clone was detected only a few times. The chain carries TRBV29-1 and TRBJ1-1, with D maybe TRBD1 (5 bases). This CDR3 contains 13 residues. CDR1 and CDR2 (germline): SQVTM, ANQGSEA. Deletions cut 3 bases from V and 4 bases from J, with 12 bases between. The CDR3 sequence is CSVDQGGGTEAFF. The CDR3 DNA sequence: TGCAGCGTTGACCAGGGAGGAGGCACTGAAGCTTTCTTT.

The chain uses TRBV30 and TRBJ1-3; a weak D match, TRBD1 (6 bases). This CDR3 region has 15 residues. Trimming took off 2 bases at V and 4 bases at J, with 15 bases between the two ends. Germline V gene lookup returns CDR1 GTSNPN and CDR2 SVGIG (reference sequence). CDR3 in DNA: TGTGCCTGGAGTACAGGGAGCACTGTGGGAAACACCATATATTTT. It specifies CAWSTGSTVGNTIYF.

The V and J genes are TRBV30 and TRBJ1-2, with D unresolved. This CDR3 has 12 residues. Deletions cut 4 bases from V and 4 bases from J, with 10 bases between. CDR1 is GTSNPN, CDR2 SVGIG, per germline (reference sequence). CDR3 bases: TGTGCCTGGACCCCATCTCTCTATGGCTACACCTTC. Translation: CAWTPSLYGYTF. The variable domain in full, with the rest retrieved from reference TRBV30 and TRBJ1-2, is SQTIHQWPATLVQPVGSPLSLECTVEGTSNPNLYWYRQAAGRGLQLLFYSVGIGQISSEVPQNLSASRPQDRQFILSSKKLLLSDSGFYLCAWTPSLYGYTFGSGTRLTVV.

This chain connects TRBV29-1 to TRBJ1-4, with D uncertain. Trimming shortened V by 6 bases and J by 8 bases, and 10 bases separated the two germline ends. The CDR3 sequence is 11 residues long. Looked up from germline, CDR1 is SQVTM and CDR2 is ANQGSEA. The CDR3 reads CSVRDREKLFF. The CDR3 DNA follows: TGCAGCGTGAGGGATCGGGAAAAACTGTTTTTT.

The genes are TRBV4-1 and TRBJ2-5, with D maybe TRBD1 (7 bases). CDR1 and CDR2 (germline): MGHRA, YSYEKL. CDR3 length: 16 amino acids. The germline V and J ends were trimmed by 2 bases and 5 bases, with 18 bases remaining between them. The CDR3 is CASSQRGEQGYETQYF. The CDR3 DNA reads TGCGCCAGCAGCCAAAGGGGGGAACAGGGGTATGAGACCCAGTACTTC.

V is TRBV11-2 and J is TRBJ2-1, with TRBD2 as a possible D gene (5 bases). Per germline, CDR1 SGHAT and CDR2 FQNNGV. The CDR3 runs 11 residues. The germline V and J ends were trimmed by 5 bases and 6 bases, with 5 bases remaining between them. In DNA, the CDR3 is TGTGCCAGCAGCCGGGGCAATGAGCAGTTCTTC. Encoded protein: CASSRGNEQFF. Variable domain in full (rest from reference TRBV11-2 and TRBJ2-1): EAGVAQSPRYKIIEKRQSVAFWCNPISGHATLYWYQQILGQGPKLLIQFQNNGVVDDSQLPKDRFSAERLKGVDSTLKIQPAKLEDSAVYLCASSRGNEQFFGPGTRLTVL.

This chain joins TRBV25-1 and TRBJ1-6; no reliable D call. The CDR3 is made up of 17 amino acids. V lost 1 base and J 8 bases, leaving 18 bases between the germline ends. Germline CDR1 MGHDK, CDR2 SYGVNS. The CDR3 reads CASSEWIGSARDSPLHF. In DNA form, the CDR3 reads TGTGCCAGCAGTGAATGGATAGGGAGTGCCCGGGATTCACCCCTCCACTTT.

The rearrangement joins TRBV9 to TRBJ1-2; TRBD1 agrees at 9 bases. After removal of 4 bases from V and 10 bases from J, the junction contained 8 bases not matched to a gene. Germline lookup yields CDR1 SGDLS and CDR2 YYNGEE. The CDR3 totals 13 residues. In nucleotides, the CDR3 is TGTGCCAGCAGCATCGGACAGGGGCGATCCTACACCTTC. As protein: CASSIGQGRSYTF.

V gene TRBV29-1 combines with J gene TRBJ1-4; no firm D call. Germline CDR1 reads SQVTM; CDR2 reads ANQGSEA. V was trimmed by 6 bases and J by 6 bases, leaving 17 bases between them. CDR3 size: 14 residues. CDR3 region: CSVRPTQEDEKLFF. In DNA form, the CDR3 reads TGCAGCGTCCGTCCAACCCAAGAAGATGAAAAACTGTTTTTT.

The V and J genes are TRBV7-6 and TRBJ2-3; no clear D. The germline V gene encodes CDR1 SGHVS and CDR2 FNYEAQ. CDR3 length: 12 residues. Trimming left V 5 bases short and J 6 bases short, with 9 bases between. CDR3: CASSHAQDTQYF. In nucleotides, the CDR3 is TGTGCCAGCAGCCACGCCCAGGATACGCAGTATTTT.

This chain connects TRBV20-1 to TRBJ2-7; the D gene is possibly TRBD2 (6 bases). The CDR3 is 11 residues long. Germline V gene data show CDR1 as DFQATT and CDR2 as SNEGSKA (reference sequence). For the CDR3, the DNA is TGCAGCGGGACTGAGTCCTACGAGCAGTACTTC. It translates to CSGTESYEQYF.

The chain links TRBV9 to TRBJ2-2; 10 bases agree with TRBD2. Germline V gives CDR1 SGDLS, CDR2 YYNGEE. The CDR3 runs to 17 residues. The ends lost 3 bases at V and 4 bases at J; junction bases unmatched: 9. CDR3 sequence (DNA): TGTGCCAGCAGCGCGGGACTAGCGCCCGGGGGCACCGGGGAGCTGTTTTTT. Protein sequence: CASSAGLAPGGTGELFF. Using reference TRBV9 and TRBJ2-2 for the parts outside the CDR3, the full variable domain is DSGVTQTPKHLITATGQRVTLRCSPRSGDLSVYWYQQSLDQGLQFLIQYYNGEERAKGNILERFSAQQFPDLHSELNLSSLELGDSALYFCASSAGLAPGGTGELFFGEGSRLTVL.